The clone carrying this T cell receptor (beta chain) was recorded only once. These data belong to a study of blood T cell repertoires in COVID-19. Source study methods: Quantification of nucleated cells was approximated via reference gene primer amplification. Assay used: immunoSEQ multiplex PCR; TCRdb lists only in-frame clones, some missing. Clone size and the V and J calls come from that table; the DNA yielded D and trimming. The repertoire holds about 250,000 clones, with 65% to 85% as singletons. V lost 8 bases and J lost 0, with 14 bases in between. The CDR3 extends over 16 amino acids. CDR1 and CDR2 (germline): SGHVS, FNYEAQ.

Sequencing input: peripheral blood. This TCR was recovered from a woman older than 75 with acute or convalescent COVID-19. This chain joins TRBV7-6 and TRBJ2-6, with D uncertain. CDR3 sequence reads: CASAPPPGSGANVLTF. CDR3 DNA: TGTGCCAGCGCACCACCTCCAGGCTCTGGGGCCAACGTCCTGACTTTC.